A single sample is the source of the 29 T cell receptor beta chains below, sequenced in a study of Graves' ophthalmopathy and Graves' hyperthyroidism. Using RNA transcripts, the TCR beta CDR3 regions were amplified. HTBI-primed first-round RT-PCR preceded second-round multiplex PCR. TCRdb passed the multiplex PCR reads through MiXCR, listing each CDR3 protein once. This table holds almost 750,000 distinct CDR3 sequences, approximately 40% found once. The material sequenced was peripheral blood. These receptors were collected from an adult man with Graves' ophthalmopathy.

This chain connects TRBV19 to TRBJ2-2; 15 bases line up with TRBD2. Looked up from germline, CDR1 is LNHDA and CDR2 is SQIVND (reference sequence). The CDR3 is made up of 17 amino acids. After removal of 8 bases from V and 0 bases from J, the junction contained 4 bases not matched to a gene. The DNA of the CDR3 is TGTGCCAGTGGGGGACTAGCGGGAGGTTCGAACACCGGGGAGCTGTTTTTT. Translation: CASGGLAGGSNTGELFF.

The V call is TRBV10-3, the J call TRBJ1-2; 7 bases align to TRBD1. V was pared by 5 bases and J by 0 bases, with 6 bases of the junction left unmatched. The CDR3 contains 15 residues. CDR1 is ENHRY, CDR2 SYGVKD, per germline. The CDR3 region has the DNA TGTGCCATCAGTCCCGGGGACAGTCCTAACTATGGCTACACCTTC. This sequence encodes CAISPGDSPNYGYTF.

The chain is built from TRBV6-6 and TRBJ1-5, with D possibly being TRBD1 (6 bases). Germline-derived CDR1 and CDR2 are MNHNY and SVGAGI (reference sequence). Trimming left V 6 bases short and J 3 bases short, with 12 bases between. The CDR3 runs 14 residues. The CDR3 loop reads CASRYTGINQPQHF. The CDR3 coding sequence is TGTGCCAGCAGATACACAGGGATCAATCAGCCCCAGCATTTT.

This clonotype was seen only a few times. The rearrangement links TRBV7-9 to TRBJ2-2, with D tentatively TRBD1 (6 bases). Deletions cut 5 bases from V and 5 bases from J, with 15 bases between. The CDR3 covers 15 residues. CDR1 is SEHNR, CDR2 FQNEAQ, per germline (reference sequence). CDR3 sequence: CASSQGGVRTGELFF. CDR3 in DNA: TGTGCCAGCAGCCAAGGGGGAGTACGGACCGGGGAGCTGTTTTTT.

Points on this clonotype: The germline gene is not matched at one end of the junction; a read error may be the cause. The genes are TRBV29-1 and TRBJ2-7; 9 bases are a match to TRBD1. Germline lookup yields CDR1 SQVTM and CDR2 ANQGSEA. This CDR3 comprises 12 residues. This CDR3 reads CSKGQGRWEPYF. DNA of the CDR3: TGCAGCAAGGGACAGGGTCGGTGGGAGCCGTACTTC.

The CDR3 nucleotides are TGTGCCAGCAGTTACTCGCAGAGAATTCAGCCCCAGCATTTT. Its translation: CASSYSQRIQPQHF. The chain employs TRBV6-5 and TRBJ1-5, with no clear D. Trimming pared 0 bases from V and 6 bases from J, leaving 9 bases between. The CDR3 is made up of 14 amino acids. The germline CDR1 and CDR2 sequences are MNHEY and SVGAGI.

The sample holds many counts of this clonotype. This sequence joins TRBV10-3 and TRBJ2-7; TRBD2 is a possible D gene (5 bases). V lost 7 bases and J 5 bases, leaving 15 bases between the germline ends. Germline values: CDR1 ENHRY, CDR2 SYGVKD. This CDR3 spans 13 amino acids. CDR3 nucleotides: TGTGCCATCACCCGGGATGGGGATAACGAGCAGTACTTC. This encodes CAITRDGDNEQYF.

The rearrangement joins TRBV15 to TRBJ2-5; 9 positions match TRBD2. CDR1 and CDR2 (germline): LNHNV, YYDKDF (reference sequence). The V and J ends lost 1 base and 3 bases, in that order; junction bases with no gene match: 21. There are 21 residues in the CDR3. The CDR3 DNA follows: TGTGCCACCAGCAGAGGTCATTTTATCGTTGCGGGAGGGTTAGGGGAAGAGACCCAGTACTTC. It specifies CATSRGHFIVAGGLGEETQYF. The variable domain in full, completed from reference TRBV15 and TRBJ2-5, reads DAMVIQNPRYQVTQFGKPVTLSCSQTLNHNVMYWYQQKSSQAPKLLFHYYDKDFNNEADTPDNFQSRRPNTSFCFLDIRSPGLGDTAMYLCATSRGHFIVAGGLGEETQYFGPGTRLLVL.

As for this clonotype: This may stem from a read error, because a much larger clone lies one nucleotide away. The chain has TRBV25-1 and TRBJ2-7; 9 bases are a match to TRBD1. The ends lost 7 bases at V and 3 bases at J; junction bases unmatched: 4. CDR3 size: 13 residues. Germline CDR1 MGHDK, CDR2 SYGVNS. The CDR3 nucleotides read TGTGCCAGCACTAGGACAGGGGTCTACGAGCAGTACTTC. As protein: CASTRTGVYEQYF.

The gene calls are TRBV7-9 and TRBJ2-5; 7 bases are shared with TRBD1. The ends lost 5 bases at V and 5 bases at J; junction bases unmatched: 17. This CDR3 comprises 17 residues. The germline V gene has CDR1 SEHNR and CDR2 FQNEAQ (reference sequence). This chain's CDR3 is CASSKPSTGTRVETQYF. The CDR3 coding sequence is TGTGCCAGCAGCAAACCTTCGACAGGGACGCGTGTGGAGACCCAGTACTTC.

This clonotype was recorded many times. The chain uses TRBV2 and TRBJ1-1, with TRBD1 as a possible D gene (6 bases). Germline V gene sequence: CDR1 SNHLY, CDR2 FYNNEI. V was clipped by 7 bases and J by 4 bases, with 13 bases between them. The CDR3 length is 13 residues. CDR3 in DNA: TGTGCCAGCAAGGGGGGGTACGGCACTGAAGCTTTCTTT. It codes for CASKGGYGTEAFF. Supplemented by reference TRBV2 and TRBJ1-1, the full variable domain reads EPEVTQTPSHQVTQMGQEVILRCVPISNHLYFYWYRQILGQKVEFLVSFYNNEISEKSEIFDDQFSVERPDGSNFTLKIRSTKLEDSAMYFCASKGGYGTEAFFGQGTRLTVV.

In this sample, this clonotype turned up a few times. The V gene is TRBV4-3, the J gene TRBJ1-2; D call uncertain. The CDR3 is 15 residues long. V gave up 0 bases and J gave up 2 bases, with 10 bases separating them. Germline values: CDR1 LGHNA, CDR2 YSLEER. CDR3 amino acids: CASSQDGPANYGYTF. DNA for the CDR3: TGCGCCAGCAGCCAAGATGGGCCCGCGAACTATGGCTACACCTTC.

At least ten counts were recorded for this clonotype. V and J are TRBV10-3 and TRBJ2-7, with TRBD2 identical over 8 bases. Trimming took 0 bases from V and 0 from J; bases not matched to a gene: 4. CDR3 size: 16 residues. The V gene's germline CDR1 is ENHRY and CDR2 SYGVKD. CDR3 sequence: CAISESTSGTSYEQYF. The CDR3 region has the DNA TGTGCCATCAGTGAGTCTACTAGCGGAACCTCCTACGAGCAGTACTTC.

The rearrangement joins TRBV29-1 to TRBJ1-6; TRBD1 might be the D (5 bases). The CDR3 covers 12 residues. Germline V gives CDR1 SQVTM, CDR2 ANQGSEA. Trimming took 8 bases from V and 8 from J, leaving 13 bases between them. CDR3 loop: CSTGTDDSPLHF. In DNA, the CDR3 is TGCAGCACCGGGACGGACGATTCACCCCTCCACTTT.

This clonotype was counted ten times or more. The CDR3 sequence is CSVRKIGAGGPYEQYF. The CDR3 coding sequence is TGCAGCGTTCGGAAAATCGGAGCGGGAGGGCCCTACGAGCAGTACTTC. J is TRBJ2-7 and V is TRBV29-1, with TRBD2 identical over 10 bases. The CDR3 is made up of 16 amino acids. Germline V gene data show CDR1 as SQVTM and CDR2 as ANQGSEA. V lost 5 bases to trimming and J lost 2 bases; unmatched junction nucleotides: 12.

This clonotype has at least ten counts. The gene calls are TRBV7-9 and TRBJ1-1; tentatively, D is TRBD1 (5 bases). V lost 1 base to trimming and J lost 4 bases, with 7 bases between them. Germline V gene data show CDR1 as SEHNR and CDR2 as FQNEAQ (reference sequence). The CDR3 sequence is 13 residues long. CDR3 sequence: CASSLGGFTEAFF. The CDR3 bases are TGTGCCAGCAGCTTAGGGGGGTTCACTGAAGCTTTCTTT. The whole variable domain, filled in from reference TRBV7-9 and TRBJ1-1, reads DTGVSQNPRHKITKRGQNVTFRCDPISEHNRLYWYRQTLGQGPEFLTYFQNEAQLEKSRLLSDRFSAERPKGSFSTLEIQRTEQGDSAMYLCASSLGGFTEAFFGQGTRLTVV.

This rearrangement joins TRBV7-9 to TRBJ2-2; the D is unclear. Per germline, CDR1 SEHNR and CDR2 FQNEAQ (reference sequence). This CDR3 contains 14 residues. Trimming left V 5 bases short and J 5 bases short, with 12 bases between. The DNA of the CDR3 is TGTGCCAGCAGCCCCCATGGGGAAACCGGGGAGCTGTTTTTT. Its protein product is CASSPHGETGELFF.

The chain links TRBV25-1 to TRBJ1-6, with unresolved D. Germline lookup yields CDR1 MGHDK and CDR2 SYGVNS. The ends were cut back, 6 bases at V and 12 bases at J, with 9 bases in the middle. The CDR3 totals 11 residues. The CDR3 sequence is CASREGGPLHF. The DNA of the CDR3 is TGTGCCAGCAGAGAGGGCGGACCCCTCCACTTT.

This clonotype was counted only a few times. Relative to the germline gene, one junction end is altered; a read error may explain this. V gene TRBV7-9 combines with J gene TRBJ2-5; TRBD2 aligns across 7 bases. Per the germline V gene, CDR1 is SEHNR and CDR2 is FQNEAQ (reference sequence). This CDR3 spans 13 amino acids. The chain's CDR3 is CASSPPPGRGVHF. For the CDR3, the DNA is TGTGCCAGCAGCCCCCCTCCCGGCCGGGGGGTCCACTTC.

This clonotype has more than one count but fewer than ten. V gene TRBV6-6 combines with J gene TRBJ2-5; no clear D gene. In germline, CDR1 is MNHNY, CDR2 SVGAGI (reference sequence). The CDR3 is made up of 16 amino acids. Trimming removed 5 bases at V and 2 bases at J, with 18 bases between. In DNA form, the CDR3 reads TGTGCCAGCAGTGGATTCCACCGGGCCGGGCAAGAGACCCAGTACTTC. It translates to CASSGFHRAGQETQYF.

The V gene is TRBV11-2, the J gene TRBJ2-5; no firm D call. Trimming pared 8 bases from V and 6 bases from J, leaving 13 bases between. The CDR3 loop spans 12 amino acids. Germline values: CDR1 SGHAT, CDR2 FQNNGV. In nucleotides, the CDR3 is TGTGCCAGCTCACCCCGCGAAAAGACCCAGTACTTC. It is translated as CASSPREKTQYF. The whole variable domain, remainder taken from reference TRBV11-2 and TRBJ2-5, is EAGVAQSPRYKIIEKRQSVAFWCNPISGHATLYWYQQILGQGPKLLIQFQNNGVVDDSQLPKDRFSAERLKGVDSTLKIQPAKLEDSAVYLCASSPREKTQYFGPGTRLLVL.

Comment on this clonotype: At one boundary the junction diverges from the germline segment, which might be a read error. The chain combines TRBV24-1 with TRBJ2-2; D tentatively fits TRBD1 or TRBD2 (6 bases each). The CDR3 has 16 amino acids. The germline gives CDR1 KGHDR, CDR2 SFDVKD. The CDR3 coding sequence is TGTGCCACTAGTGACCACAGGGACTTTGGCACCGGGGAGCTGTTTTTT. It translates to CATSDHRDFGTGELFF.

Ten or more counts support this clonotype. V gene TRBV19 combines with J gene TRBJ1-5; D gene uncertain. V gave up 7 bases and J gave up 5 bases, with 15 bases separating them. Germline V lookup: CDR1 LNHDA, CDR2 SQIVND (reference sequence). This CDR3 spans 14 amino acids. The CDR3 DNA follows: TGTGCCAGTAAGGGAGGTCGGGCGTATCAGCCCCAGCATTTT. Its translation is CASKGGRAYQPQHF.

This clonotype turned up a few times. V usage is TRBV14 and J usage is TRBJ1-1, with D uncertain. The V end was cut by 1 base, the J end by 5 bases, with 8 bases between. The CDR3 spans 13 residues. Germline V gene lookup returns CDR1 SGHDN and CDR2 FVKESK. The CDR3 coding sequence is TGTGCCAGCAGCCAAGTGTGGGTTACTGAAGCTTTCTTT. Amino acids: CASSQVWVTEAFF.

This clonotype has at least ten counts. J is TRBJ1-4 and V is TRBV10-3; D might be TRBD1 (5 bases). V lost 2 bases and J 8 bases, leaving 9 bases between the germline ends. The CDR3 spans 13 residues. Germline loops: CDR1 ENHRY, CDR2 SYGVKD. CDR3 residues: CAISEQGREKLFF. The CDR3 DNA sequence: TGTGCCATCAGTGAGCAGGGACGAGAAAAACTGTTTTTT.

This clonotype was picked up many times. The chain uses TRBV7-2 and TRBJ2-7; TRBD2 matches 12 bases. Germline lookup yields CDR1 SGHTA and CDR2 FQGNSA. Trimming removed 7 bases from V and 0 bases from J; junction bases left unmatched: 4. The CDR3 sequence is 15 residues long. CDR3 sequence: CASKTSGSYSYEQYF. In DNA form, the CDR3 reads TGTGCCAGCAAGACTAGCGGGAGCTACTCCTACGAGCAGTACTTC.

This clonotype was detected only a few times. The V and J genes are TRBV11-2 and TRBJ1-4; the match to TRBD1 covers 8 bases. The CDR3 consists of 15 residues. In germline, CDR1 is SGHAT, CDR2 FQNNGV. The V gene end was trimmed by 6 bases and the J gene end by 13 bases; junction bases not matched to a gene: 16. The CDR3 loop reads CASSQQGGEPSGLFF. The CDR3, as DNA: TGTGCCAGCAGTCAACAGGGGGGGGAGCCAAGTGGACTGTTTTTT. Using reference TRBV11-2 and TRBJ1-4 for the parts outside the CDR3, the full variable domain is EAGVAQSPRYKIIEKRQSVAFWCNPISGHATLYWYQQILGQGPKLLIQFQNNGVVDDSQLPKDRFSAERLKGVDSTLKIQPAKLEDSAVYLCASSQQGGEPSGLFFGSGTQLSVL.

This clonotype was recorded only once. A much larger clone differs from this one at a single base, so this may be a read error. V gene TRBV11-2 combines with J gene TRBJ1-1; a possible D gene is TRBD1 (6 bases). Trimming pared 2 bases from V and 7 bases from J, leaving 11 bases between. CDR1 and CDR2 (germline): SGHAT, FQNNGV. The CDR3 length is 13 residues. Here the CDR3 reads CASSLTGSLEAFF. CDR3 nucleotide sequence: TGTGCCAGCAGCTTAACAGGGTCCCTTGAAGCTTTCTTT.

This clonotype was seen repeatedly, ten times or more. V usage is TRBV7-9 and J usage is TRBJ1-5; 7 nucleotides agree with TRBD1. Trimming removed 1 base from V and 5 bases from J; junction bases left unmatched: 2. Germline values: CDR1 SEHNR, CDR2 FQNEAQ (reference sequence). CDR3 length: 14 amino acids. CDR3 in amino acids: CASSLDRGDQPQHF. CDR3 nucleotide sequence: TGTGCCAGCAGCTTAGACAGGGGCGATCAGCCCCAGCATTTT.